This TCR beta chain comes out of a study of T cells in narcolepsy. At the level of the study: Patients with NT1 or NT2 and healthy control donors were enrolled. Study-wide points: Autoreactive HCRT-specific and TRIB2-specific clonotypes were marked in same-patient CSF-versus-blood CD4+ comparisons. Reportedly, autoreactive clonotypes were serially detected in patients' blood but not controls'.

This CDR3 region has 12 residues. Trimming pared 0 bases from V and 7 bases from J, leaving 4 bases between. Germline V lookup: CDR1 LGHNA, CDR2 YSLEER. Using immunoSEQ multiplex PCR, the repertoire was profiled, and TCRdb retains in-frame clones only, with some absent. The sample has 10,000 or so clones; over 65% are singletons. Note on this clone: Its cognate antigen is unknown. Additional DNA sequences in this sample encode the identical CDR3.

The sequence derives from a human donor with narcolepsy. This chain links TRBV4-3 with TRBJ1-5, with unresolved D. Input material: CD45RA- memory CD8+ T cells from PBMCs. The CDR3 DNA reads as TGCGCCAGCAGCCAAGATGGCCAGCCCCAGCATTTT. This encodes CASSQDGQPQHF.